A selection of T cell receptor beta chains follows, all from one sample in a study of blood T cell repertoires in COVID-19. Assay: immunoSEQ multiplex PCR; the TCRdb copy retains only in-frame clones and omits some. The data contain roughly 270,000 clones, 88% of them singletons. The sample taken for sequencing was peripheral blood. The receptors come from a man between 18 and 35 years old with active or convalescent COVID-19. CDR3s include the opening cysteine and the closing phenylalanine or tryptophan. A D gene is named only where the DNA matches it firmly. Only part of the rows carry a size: once, few, many, or a class if the clone is expanded.

length: 15
V: TRBV2
J: TRBJ2-5
D: TRBD2
size: -
CDR3: CASTGMAGGVETQYF
DNA: TGTGCCAGCACCGGCATGGCGGGGGGGGTAGAGACCCAGTACTTC

length: 17
V: TRBV18
J: TRBJ1-1
D: TRBD1
size: -
CDR3: CASSPLPGQLGNTEAFF
DNA: TGTGCCAGCTCACCCCTACCGGGACAGCTTGGGAACACTGAAGCTTTCTTT

length: 17
V: TRBV13
J: TRBJ2-5
D: TRBD2
size: -
CDR3: CASSLSVAGAPGETQYF
DNA: TGTGCCAGCAGCTTAAGCGTAGCGGGGGCCCCCGGTGAGACCCAGTACTTC

length: 13
V: TRBV6-5
J: TRBJ1-1
D: -
size: -
CDR3: CARELRGSTEAFF
DNA: TGTGCCAGGGAACTCAGGGGTTCGACTGAAGCTTTCTTT

length: 18
V: TRBV9
J: TRBJ1-2
D: TRBD1
size: -
CDR3: CASSVAASGDRGSYGYTF
DNA: TGTGCCAGCAGCGTAGCCGCTAGTGGGGACAGGGGAAGCTATGGCTACACCTTC

length: 13
V: TRBV11-2
J: TRBJ1-2
D: TRBD1
size: once
CDR3: CASSKGTGDGYTF
DNA: TGTGCCAGCAGCAAAGGGACAGGGGATGGCTACACCTTC

length: 14
V: TRBV5-1
J: TRBJ1-4
D: -
size: -
CDR3: CASSLAQGGEKLFF
DNA: TGCGCCAGCAGCTTGGCACAGGGAGGGGAAAAACTGTTTTTT

length: 18
V: TRBV7-9
J: TRBJ1-1
D: -
size: -
CDR3: CASSLADSTFHPNTEAFF
DNA: TGTGCCAGCAGCTTGGCCGACAGCACGTTCCATCCGAACACTGAAGCTTTCTTT

length: 16
V: TRBV18
J: TRBJ2-1
D: TRBD2
size: -
CDR3: CASSLRGGLTYNEQFF
DNA: TGTGCCAGCTCACTTCGGGGGGGACTAACCTACAATGAGCAGTTCTTC

length: 13
V: TRBV5-4
J: TRBJ2-7
D: -
size: -
CDR3: CASGTQGSYEQYF
DNA: TGTGCCAGCGGAACTCAGGGCTCCTACGAGCAGTACTTC

length: 13
V: TRBV7-3
J: TRBJ2-7
D: -
size: -
CDR3: CASSHGGAYEQYF
DNA: TGTGCCAGCAGCCACGGGGGTGCCTACGAGCAGTACTTC

length: 13
V: TRBV18
J: TRBJ1-2
D: -
size: once
CDR3: CASSPGGSHGYTF
DNA: TGTGCCAGCTCACCAGGGGGCTCACATGGCTACACCTTC

length: 15
V: TRBV7-6
J: TRBJ1-1
D: -
size: -
CDR3: CASSLSGGPGTEAFF
DNA: TGTGCCAGCAGCTTATCCGGCGGGCCGGGGACTGAAGCTTTCTTT

length: 15
V: TRBV19
J: TRBJ1-5
D: -
size: -
CDR3: CASSIRAPSNQPQHF
DNA: TGTGCCAGTAGTATCAGGGCTCCTAGCAATCAGCCCCAGCATTTT

length: 16
V: TRBV5-1
J: TRBJ2-2
D: TRBD2
size: -
CDR3: CASSWTSGGAPGELFF
DNA: TGCGCCAGCAGCTGGACTAGCGGGGGGGCCCCCGGGGAGCTGTTTTTT

length: 15
V: TRBV5-4
J: TRBJ2-7
D: -
size: -
CDR3: CASSLGAGMKDEQYF
DNA: TGTGCCAGCAGCTTGGGGGCAGGGATGAAGGACGAGCAGTACTTC

length: 13
V: TRBV6-5
J: TRBJ1-2
D: -
size: -
CDR3: CASSREVGSGYTF
DNA: TGTGCCAGCAGTCGGGAAGTGGGATCTGGCTACACCTTC

length: 14
V: TRBV3-1/TRBV3-2
J: TRBJ2-5
D: -
size: -
CDR3: CASSQGLLQETQYF
DNA: TGTGCCAGCAGCCAAGGACTACTACAAGAGACCCAGTACTTC

length: 13
V: TRBV27
J: TRBJ1-1
D: -
size: -
CDR3: CASRDRSDTEAFF
DNA: TGTGCCAGCAGAGACAGGTCAGACACTGAAGCTTTCTTT

length: 14
V: TRBV7-2
J: TRBJ2-3
D: -
size: -
CDR3: CASSPWAGTDTQYF
DNA: TGTGCCAGCAGCCCCTGGGCAGGTACAGATACGCAGTATTTT

length: 17
V: TRBV3-1/TRBV3-2
J: TRBJ2-5
D: -
size: once
CDR3: CASSTDRDSADQETQYF
DNA: TGTGCCAGCAGCACTGACCGGGACTCCGCGGACCAAGAGACCCAGTACTTC

length: 16
V: TRBV18
J: TRBJ1-5
D: TRBD1
size: few
CDR3: CASSSTGSKRNQPQHF
DNA: TGTGCCAGCTCGTCGACAGGGTCGAAGCGAAATCAGCCCCAGCATTTT

length: 15
V: TRBV11-2
J: TRBJ2-3
D: TRBD2
size: -
CDR3: CASSIAGGRIDTQYF
DNA: TGTGCCAGCAGTATAGCGGGGGGGCGGATAGATACGCAGTATTTT

length: 16
V: TRBV19
J: TRBJ2-3
D: -
size: -
CDR3: CASSNRRIAWADTQYF
DNA: TGTGCCAGTAGTAATCGGAGAATAGCGTGGGCAGATACGCAGTATTTT

length: 15
V: TRBV27
J: TRBJ2-1
D: TRBD1
size: -
CDR3: CASSFLQGNYNEQFF
DNA: TGTGCCAGCAGTTTCTTACAGGGGAACTACAATGAGCAGTTCTTC

length: 14
V: TRBV5-1
J: TRBJ1-1
D: -
size: -
CDR3: CASTSQTGNTEAFF
DNA: TGCGCCAGCACCTCGCAGACAGGGAACACTGAAGCTTTCTTT

length: 12
V: TRBV1
J: TRBJ1-1
D: -
size: -
CDR3: CTSSQETGEAFF
DNA: TGCACCAGCAGCCAAGAGACAGGAGAAGCTTTCTTT

length: 14
V: TRBV4-1
J: TRBJ2-1
D: TRBD1
size: -
CDR3: CASSDREVFNEQFF
DNA: TGCGCCAGCAGCGACAGGGAAGTGTTCAATGAGCAGTTCTTC

length: 14
V: TRBV2
J: TRBJ1-2
D: TRBD1
size: few
CDR3: CASSGDSPNYGYTF
DNA: TGTGCCAGCAGTGGGGACAGTCCAAACTATGGCTACACCTTC

length: 15
V: TRBV25-1
J: TRBJ2-7
D: TRBD2
size: -
CDR3: CASSDPVRGGYEQYF
DNA: TGTGCCAGCAGTGACCCGGTGCGGGGGGGCTACGAGCAGTACTTC

length: 14
V: TRBV4-1
J: TRBJ1-5
D: TRBD1
size: -
CDR3: CASSQETGWQPQHF
DNA: TGCGCCAGCAGCCAGGAGACAGGGTGGCAGCCCCAGCATTTT

length: 18
V: TRBV7-9
J: TRBJ2-3
D: TRBD2
size: -
CDR3: CASSFLPKRGGGTDTQYF
DNA: TGTGCCAGCAGCTTTCTTCCCAAGCGGGGGGGCGGGACAGATACGCAGTATTTT

length: 14
V: TRBV18
J: TRBJ2-3
D: -
size: -
CDR3: CASSQSGRGDTQYF
DNA: TGTGCCAGCTCACAGAGCGGCCGGGGAGATACGCAGTATTTT

length: 15
V: TRBV7-9
J: TRBJ2-2
D: TRBD2
size: -
CDR3: CASSFGPGGTGELFF
DNA: TGTGCCAGCAGCTTTGGGCCGGGAGGAACCGGGGAGCTGTTTTTT

length: 14
V: TRBV14
J: TRBJ1-1
D: TRBD1
size: -
CDR3: CASSHGTVGTEAFF
DNA: TGTGCCAGCAGCCATGGGACAGTTGGAACTGAAGCTTTCTTT

length: 17
V: TRBV4-3
J: TRBJ1-2
D: TRBD1
size: -
CDR3: CASSQVGTGKINYGYTF
DNA: TGCGCCAGCAGCCAAGTGGGGACAGGAAAAATTAACTATGGCTACACCTTC

length: 12
V: TRBV10-1
J: TRBJ1-5
D: -
size: -
CDR3: CASKNRPQPQHF
DNA: TGCGCCAGCAAGAACAGGCCTCAGCCCCAGCATTTT

length: 14
V: TRBV6-5
J: TRBJ1-3
D: TRBD1
size: -
CDR3: CASRPGQVTNTIYF
DNA: TGTGCCAGCAGACCGGGACAGGTTACAAACACCATATATTTT

length: 16
V: TRBV19
J: TRBJ1-3
D: TRBD1
size: -
CDR3: CASSDPGGGTGNTIYF
DNA: TGTGCCAGTAGTGACCCAGGGGGAGGAACTGGAAACACCATATATTTT

length: 16
V: TRBV5-4
J: TRBJ2-1
D: TRBD2
size: once
CDR3: CASSLAAAGGLNEQFF
DNA: TGTGCCAGCAGCTTGGCCGCCGCGGGGGGGCTTAATGAGCAGTTCTTC

length: 11
V: TRBV24-1
J: TRBJ2-1
D: -
size: -
CDR3: CATSYRDEQFF
DNA: TGTGCCACCAGTTACAGGGATGAGCAGTTCTTC

length: 15
V: TRBV9
J: TRBJ2-7
D: -
size: -
CDR3: CASSVDGHRTYEQYF
DNA: TGTGCCAGCAGCGTAGATGGGCACAGGACCTACGAGCAGTACTTC

length: 19
V: TRBV7-8
J: TRBJ2-2
D: TRBD2
size: -
CDR3: CASSLFRILAGDLTGELFF
DNA: TGTGCCAGCAGCTTATTCCGTATCCTAGCGGGGGATTTAACCGGGGAGCTGTTTTTT

length: 18
V: TRBV3-1/TRBV3-2
J: TRBJ2-3
D: TRBD2
size: -
CDR3: CASSQEASSGEFTDTQYF
DNA: TGTGCCAGCAGCCAAGAGGCGAGTAGCGGGGAATTCACAGATACGCAGTATTTT

length: 15
V: TRBV15
J: TRBJ1-2
D: TRBD1
size: few
CDR3: CATSREDRDYYGYTF
DNA: TGTGCCACCAGCAGAGAGGACAGGGACTACTATGGCTACACCTTC

length: 14
V: TRBV6-5
J: TRBJ1-6
D: -
size: many
CDR3: CASGGYPSGSPLHF
DNA: TGTGCCAGCGGGGGGTACCCTTCGGGTTCACCCCTCCACTTT

length: 14
V: TRBV7-2
J: TRBJ2-5
D: -
size: -
CDR3: CASSFVTSHETQYF
DNA: TGTGCCAGCAGCTTCGTTACTAGCCACGAGACCCAGTACTTC

length: 15
V: TRBV14
J: TRBJ2-2
D: -
size: few
CDR3: CASSQVGIEAGELFF
DNA: TGTGCCAGCAGCCAAGTTGGCATCGAGGCCGGGGAGCTGTTTTTT

length: 15
V: TRBV29-1
J: TRBJ1-2
D: TRBD1
size: -
CDR3: CSVDQTGVDNYGYTF
DNA: TGCAGCGTAGACCAGACAGGGGTCGATAACTATGGCTACACCTTC

length: 13
V: TRBV5-1
J: TRBJ1-3
D: -
size: -
CDR3: CASSPSSGNTIYF
DNA: TGCGCCAGCAGCCCCTCCTCTGGAAACACCATATATTTT

length: 12
V: TRBV19
J: TRBJ2-7
D: -
size: -
CDR3: CASSPQGNEQYF
DNA: TGTGCCAGTAGTCCGCAGGGGAACGAGCAGTACTTC

length: 15
V: TRBV6-5
J: TRBJ2-5
D: TRBD2
size: -
CDR3: CASQKGGSGGETQYF
DNA: TGTGCCAGCCAAAAAGGGGGGAGCGGGGGGGAGACCCAGTACTTC

length: 15
V: TRBV19
J: TRBJ2-5
D: -
size: -
CDR3: CASTPRRQAQETQYF
DNA: TGTGCCAGTACCCCCCGGAGACAGGCCCAAGAGACCCAGTACTTC

length: 16
V: TRBV27
J: TRBJ2-3
D: TRBD1
size: -
CDR3: CASSGRQGMGTDTQYF
DNA: TGTGCCAGCAGTGGCAGACAGGGGATGGGCACAGATACGCAGTATTTT

length: 14
V: TRBV5-4
J: TRBJ2-1
D: -
size: few
CDR3: CASSLISDYNEQFF
DNA: TGTGCCAGCAGCTTGATTAGCGATTACAATGAGCAGTTCTTC

length: 13
V: TRBV7-9
J: TRBJ2-5
D: -
size: -
CDR3: CASSEVVQETQYF
DNA: TGTGCCAGCAGCGAGGTCGTACAAGAGACCCAGTACTTC

length: 13
V: TRBV7-9
J: TRBJ1-1
D: -
size: few
CDR3: CASSLPGGTEAFF
DNA: TGTGCCAGCAGCCTACCCGGCGGGACTGAAGCTTTCTTT